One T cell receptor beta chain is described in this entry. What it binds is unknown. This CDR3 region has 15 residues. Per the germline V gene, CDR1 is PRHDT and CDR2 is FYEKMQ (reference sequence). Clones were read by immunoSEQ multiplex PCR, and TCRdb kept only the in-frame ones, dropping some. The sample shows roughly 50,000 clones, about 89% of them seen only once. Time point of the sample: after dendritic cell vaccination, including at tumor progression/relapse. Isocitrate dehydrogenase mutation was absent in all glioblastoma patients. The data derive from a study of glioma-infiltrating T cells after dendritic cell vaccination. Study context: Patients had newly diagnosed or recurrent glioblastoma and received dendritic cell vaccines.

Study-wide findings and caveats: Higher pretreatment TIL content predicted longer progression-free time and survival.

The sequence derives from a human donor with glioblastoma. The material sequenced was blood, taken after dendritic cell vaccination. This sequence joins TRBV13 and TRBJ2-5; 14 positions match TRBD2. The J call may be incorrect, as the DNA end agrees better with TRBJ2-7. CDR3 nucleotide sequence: TGTGCCAGCAGCACGGGACTAGCGGGGGTCTACGAGCAGTACTTC. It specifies CASSTGLAGVYEQYF.